A selection of T cell receptor beta chains follows, all from one sample in a study of human T cells and chemical hapten exposure. A single record per CDR3 protein comes from TCRdb applying MiXCR to the RACE reads. The sample has tens of thousands of distinct CDR3 sequences, 10% to 13% seen once. Source: whole blood, taken in connection with sensitization to the hapten diphenylcyclopropenone (DPC). These receptors originate from a middle-aged man with alopecia areata. Some clones in this sample may be carry-over from other donors' samples. Both conserved end residues are part of each CDR3. A D gene is named only where the DNA matches it firmly. Expanded clones are given a class, and other clones once, few, many or no size at all.

>TRBD2|many|TRBJ2-1|TRBV11-2
CASSLEPGLAAEQFF
TGTGCCAGCAGCTTAGAGCCGGGACTAGCCGCTGAGCAGTTCTTC
>-|many|TRBJ2-3|TRBV6-5
CASSPQGTDTQYF
TGTGCCAGCAGCCCCCAGGGCACAGATACGCAGTATTTT
>-|many|TRBJ1-3|TRBV7-8
CASSLVSNSENTIYF
TGTGCCAGCAGCTTAGTGAGCAACTCTGAAAACACCATATATTTT
>-|-|TRBJ2-4|TRBV7-6
CASSLTPTGPRNIQYF
TGTGCCAGCAGCTTAACCCCAACAGGGCCCAGAAACATTCAGTACTTC
>-|-|TRBJ2-5|TRBV29-1
CSVERHLQETQYF
TGCAGCGTTGAGAGACATCTCCAAGAGACCCAGTACTTC
>-|many|TRBJ2-1|TRBV28
CASHSLGDNEQFF
TGTGCCAGCCATAGCTTGGGTGACAATGAGCAGTTCTTC
>TRBD1|-|TRBJ2-5|TRBV12-3/TRBV12-4
CASSTGQGQETQYF
TGTGCCAGCAGCACTGGACAGGGACAAGAGACCCAGTACTTC
>TRBD2|many|TRBJ2-1|TRBV7-6
CASSSYGGGDEQFF
TGTGCCAGCAGCTCGTATGGGGGAGGGGATGAGCAGTTCTTC
>-|many|TRBJ2-1|TRBV5-8
CASQLPWGRSNEQFF
TGTGCCAGCCAACTTCCTTGGGGGAGGTCCAATGAGCAGTTCTTC
>TRBD2|many|TRBJ2-1|TRBV2
CATGTSRHNEQFF
TGTGCCACTGGGACTAGTCGTCACAATGAGCAGTTCTTC
>-|many|TRBJ2-3|TRBV10-3
CASRGLVGSLGDTQYF
TGTGCCTCCCGGGGGCTAGTAGGTTCCCTCGGGGATACGCAGTATTTT
>TRBD2|many|TRBJ2-3|TRBV5-1
CASSTRTSGPDTQYF
TGCGCCAGCAGCACGAGGACTAGCGGACCAGATACGCAGTATTTT
>-|many|TRBJ1-2|TRBV12-3/TRBV12-4
CASNPGRGFGYGYTF
TGTGCCAGCAATCCTGGTCGGGGGTTTGGCTATGGCTACACCTTC
>-|many|TRBJ2-1|TRBV4-3
CASSQEWGNNYNEQFF
TGCGCCAGCAGCCAAGAATGGGGGAACAACTACAATGAGCAGTTCTTC